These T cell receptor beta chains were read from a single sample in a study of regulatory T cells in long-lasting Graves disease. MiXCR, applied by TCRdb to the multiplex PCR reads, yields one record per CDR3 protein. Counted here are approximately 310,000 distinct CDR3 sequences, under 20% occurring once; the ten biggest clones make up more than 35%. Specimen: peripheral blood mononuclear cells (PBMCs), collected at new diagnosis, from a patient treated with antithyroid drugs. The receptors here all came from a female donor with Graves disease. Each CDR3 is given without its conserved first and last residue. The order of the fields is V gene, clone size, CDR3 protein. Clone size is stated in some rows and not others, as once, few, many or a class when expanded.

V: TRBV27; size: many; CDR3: ASSLWALVSYNEQF
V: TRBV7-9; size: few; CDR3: ASSLQQVDGYT
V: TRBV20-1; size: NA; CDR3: SASQYGGRYNEQF
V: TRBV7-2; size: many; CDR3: ASSYETGPGQETQY
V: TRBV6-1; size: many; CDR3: ASSDSIPRGRPNTEAF
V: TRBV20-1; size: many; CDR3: SARGLRGSSDTQY
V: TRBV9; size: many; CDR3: ASSSRVGRNYGYT
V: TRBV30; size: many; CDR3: AWSVQRVEAGELF
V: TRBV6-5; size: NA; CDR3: ASSYLAGGLTDTQY
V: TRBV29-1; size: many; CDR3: SARLADYNEQF
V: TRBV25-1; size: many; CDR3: ASSDTFSNQPQH
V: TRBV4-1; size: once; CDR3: ASSPGTGGGTGYGYT
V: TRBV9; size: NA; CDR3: ASSGAGEVTDTQY
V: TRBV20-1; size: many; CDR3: SANPGQDTEAF
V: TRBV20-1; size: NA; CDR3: SARRGVTGTEQY
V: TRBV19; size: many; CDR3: ASSIDQARGSYEQY
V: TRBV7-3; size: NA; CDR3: ASSSQGALSYNEQF
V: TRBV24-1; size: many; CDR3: ATSENNYDGELF
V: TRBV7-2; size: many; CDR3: ASSASLQETQY
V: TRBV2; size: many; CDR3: AGDGTGNHEQY
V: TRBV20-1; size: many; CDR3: SARGLAGVSQQETQY
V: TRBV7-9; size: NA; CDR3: ASSPSSEQF
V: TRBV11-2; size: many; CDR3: ASSPQGSPLH
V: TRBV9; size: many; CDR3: ASSVGTGTTEAF
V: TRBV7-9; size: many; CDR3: ASSPLSGNTIY
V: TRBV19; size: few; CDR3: ASSLGRPRSNQPQH
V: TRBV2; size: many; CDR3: ASSVWRDSYEQY
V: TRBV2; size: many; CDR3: ASLGQGYNEQF
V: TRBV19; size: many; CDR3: ASSIGRLAGGFDEQF
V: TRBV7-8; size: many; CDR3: ASSLWSRSESDTQY
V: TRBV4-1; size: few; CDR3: ASSQASRIAAEAF
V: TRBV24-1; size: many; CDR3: ATSSDRGGTDTQY
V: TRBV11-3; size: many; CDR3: ASSLNRDTEAF
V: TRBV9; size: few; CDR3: ASSLRPYYGSVTEEGEQF
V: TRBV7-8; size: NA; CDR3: ASSLGGRAREYNEQF
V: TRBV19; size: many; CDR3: ASSPSGRRAYNEQF
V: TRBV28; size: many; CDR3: ASSLGGASSYNEQF
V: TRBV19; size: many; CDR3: ASTISGTQRETQY
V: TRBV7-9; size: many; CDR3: ASSLTRQSYEQY
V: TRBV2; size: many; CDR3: ASSSRQGVSEQY
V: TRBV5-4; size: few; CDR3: ASSLSQSSYNEQF
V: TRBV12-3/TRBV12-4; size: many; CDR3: ASSLVGVNSYGYT
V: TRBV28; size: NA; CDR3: ASSLSGGEGETQY
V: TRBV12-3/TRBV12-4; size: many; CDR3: ASSSGLEAQETQY
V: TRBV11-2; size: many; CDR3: ASSLKIYNEQF